A single sample is the source of the 10 T cell receptor beta chains below, sequenced in a study of blood T cells in healthy people across ages. It was with a sample-barcoded 5' primer and a J-beta primer mix that a second PCR of roughly 7 to 12 cycles was run. A single record per CDR3 protein comes from TCRdb applying MiXCR to the 5' RACE reads. The sample carries 790,000 or so distinct CDR3 sequences, about half recorded once. Sample: blood. The receptors originated from an elderly man in good health.

This clonotype was observed a few times. A much larger clone lies one base from this, so it may be a read error. The V call is TRBV24-1, the J call TRBJ2-5, with 7 bases matching TRBD2. This CDR3 contains 16 residues. J gave up 2 bases and V 1 base, and 6 bases lay outside the gene matches. Looked up from germline, CDR1 is KGHDR and CDR2 is SFDVKD. DNA of the CDR3: TGTGCCACCAGTGATTTCGGACGAGCGGGACAAGAGACCCAGTACTTC. Its translation is CATSDFGRAGQETQYF.

This chain joins TRBV4-1 and TRBJ1-1; D uncertain. The germline gives CDR1 MGHRA, CDR2 YSYEKL. Trimming took off 4 bases at V and 6 bases at J, with 15 bases between the two ends. The CDR3 is 14 amino acids. The DNA of the CDR3 is TGCGCCAGCAGCCTACACCCGGAGATCCCTGAAGCTTTCTTT. Protein sequence: CASSLHPEIPEAFF.

The rearrangement links TRBV20-1 to TRBJ1-4; 12 positions agree with TRBD1. V was pared by 0 bases and J by 8 bases, with 7 bases of the junction left unmatched. CDR3 length: 16 residues. CDR1 is DFQATT, CDR2 SNEGSKA, per germline (reference sequence). DNA of the CDR3: TGCAGTGCTAGAGATTTGGGGGACAGGGGGCACGAAAAACTGTTTTTT. Its translation: CSARDLGDRGHEKLFF.

This clonotype has more than one count but fewer than ten. V gene TRBV28 combines with J gene TRBJ2-7, with a tentative D call TRBD1 (5 bases). Trimming pared 7 bases from V and 2 bases from J, leaving 9 bases between. CDR3 length: 12 amino acids. CDR1 MDHEN and CDR2 SYDVKM come from the germline V gene. CDR3 loop: CASIRQTYEQYF. CDR3 nucleotides: TGTGCCAGCATAAGACAGACCTACGAGCAGTACTTC.

This clonotype was counted a few times. The genes are TRBV21-1 and TRBJ2-7; the table's D call TRBD1 went unverified against the DNA. TRBV21-1 is given as a pseudogene. The CDR3 contains 12 residues. The CDR3 is CASRRGPYEQYF. The DNA for the CDR3 is TGTGCCAGCAGGAGGGGTCCCTACGAGCAGTACTTC.

This clonotype came up a few times. The chain uses TRBV6-6 and TRBJ2-7, with TRBD1 matching 8 bases. Trimming removed 0 bases from V and 5 bases from J; junction bases left unmatched: 6. The CDR3 totals 15 residues. In germline, CDR1 is MNHNY, CDR2 SVGAGI (reference sequence). The CDR3 DNA follows: TGTGCCAGCAGTTACTCCGGGACAGGAAAACACGAGCAGTACTTC. It is translated as CASSYSGTGKHEQYF.

This chain joins TRBV20-1 and TRBJ2-3, with 9 bases fitting TRBD2. The CDR3 is made up of 16 amino acids. The J segment lost 3 bases and the V segment lost 1 base, leaving 8 bases of the junction unmatched. Germline CDR1 DFQATT, CDR2 SNEGSKA (reference sequence). As DNA, the CDR3 is TGCAGTGCTAGAGTTGCGGGAGGGGGAGCAACAGATACGCAGTATTTT. The encoded protein is CSARVAGGGATDTQYF.

The CDR3 reads CASMGLAGWVNNEQFF. DNA for the CDR3: TGTGCCAGCATGGGACTAGCGGGATGGGTTAACAATGAGCAGTTCTTC. V is TRBV7-2 and J is TRBJ2-1; 13 nucleotides line up with TRBD2. CDR1 SGHTA and CDR2 FQGNSA come from the germline V gene. The CDR3 runs 16 residues. With 7 bases clipped from V and 5 bases from J, the junction kept 8 bases outside the gene matches.

A word on this clonotype: This could be a read error, since a much larger clone is one nucleotide away. V usage is TRBV7-2 and J usage is TRBJ2-1; possibly TRBD2 for D (5 bases). The CDR3 runs 12 residues. The germline V gene encodes CDR1 SGHTA and CDR2 FQGNSA. CDR3 sequence: CASSPPSNGQFF. CDR3 DNA sequence: TGTGCCAGCAGCCCTCCTAGCAATGGGCAGTTCTTC.

There are a few counts of this clonotype. The chain recombines TRBV12-3 or TRBV12-4 with TRBJ1-6; 9 bases map to TRBD1. The CDR3 is 16 amino acids. V shed 7 bases and J 4 bases; nucleotides not matched to a gene: 8. The CDR3 loop reads CASTLTGTGYNSPLHF. CDR3 coding DNA: TGTGCCAGCACCCTAACAGGGACAGGGTATAATTCACCCCTCCACTTT.